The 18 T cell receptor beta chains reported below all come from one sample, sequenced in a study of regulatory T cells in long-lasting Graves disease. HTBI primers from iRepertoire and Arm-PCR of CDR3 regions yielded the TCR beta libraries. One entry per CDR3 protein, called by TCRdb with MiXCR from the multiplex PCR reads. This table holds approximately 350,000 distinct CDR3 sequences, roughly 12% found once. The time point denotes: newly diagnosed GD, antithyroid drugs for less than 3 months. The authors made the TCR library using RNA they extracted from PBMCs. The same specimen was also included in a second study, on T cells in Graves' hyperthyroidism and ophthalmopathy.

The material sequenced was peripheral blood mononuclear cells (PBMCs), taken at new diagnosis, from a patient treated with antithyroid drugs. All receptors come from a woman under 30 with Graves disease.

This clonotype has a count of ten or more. CDR3 bases: TGTGCCAGCAGTTTAGTCCCTAGGACAGCCGGGGAGCTGTTTTTT. Protein: CASSLVPRTAGELFF. The chain employs TRBV12-3 or TRBV12-4 and TRBJ2-2, with D possibly TRBD1 on 6 matching bases. Trimming removed 1 base from V and 6 bases from J, with 12 bases in between. This CDR3 has 15 residues.

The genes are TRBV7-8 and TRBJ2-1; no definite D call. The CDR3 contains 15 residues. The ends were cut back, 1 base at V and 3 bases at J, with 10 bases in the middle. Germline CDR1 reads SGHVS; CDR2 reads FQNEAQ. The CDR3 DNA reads TGTGCCAGCAGCTTAGGGGGTGGCTACTACAATGAGCAGTTCTTC. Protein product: CASSLGGGYYNEQFF.

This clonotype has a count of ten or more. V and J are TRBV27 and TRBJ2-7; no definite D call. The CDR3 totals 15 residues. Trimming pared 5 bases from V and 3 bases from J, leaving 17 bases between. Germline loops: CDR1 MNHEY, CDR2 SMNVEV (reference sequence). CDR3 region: CASSQAINLVYEQYF. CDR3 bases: TGTGCCAGCAGTCAGGCCATAAATCTGGTCTACGAGCAGTACTTC.

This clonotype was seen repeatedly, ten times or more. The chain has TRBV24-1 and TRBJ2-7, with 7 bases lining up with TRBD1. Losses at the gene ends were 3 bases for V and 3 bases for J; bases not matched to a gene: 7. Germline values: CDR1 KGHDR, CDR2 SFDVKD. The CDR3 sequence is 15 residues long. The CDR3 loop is CATSDRNTGVYEQYF. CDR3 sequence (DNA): TGTGCCACCAGTGATCGCAATACAGGGGTCTACGAGCAGTACTTC.

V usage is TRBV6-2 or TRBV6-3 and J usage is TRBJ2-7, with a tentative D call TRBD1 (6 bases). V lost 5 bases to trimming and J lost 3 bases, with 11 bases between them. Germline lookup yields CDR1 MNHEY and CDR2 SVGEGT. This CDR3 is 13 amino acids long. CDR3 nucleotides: TGTGCCAGCAGTGGCCCGGACAGCTACGAGCAGTACGTC. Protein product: CASSGPDSYEQYV.

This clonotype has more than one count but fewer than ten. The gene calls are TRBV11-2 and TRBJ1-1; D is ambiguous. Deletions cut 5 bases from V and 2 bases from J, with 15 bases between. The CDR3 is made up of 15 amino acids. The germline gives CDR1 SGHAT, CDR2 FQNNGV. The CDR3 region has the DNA TGTGCCAGCAGCCAAGAAATCCCGGGAAACACTGAAGCTTTCTTT. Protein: CASSQEIPGNTEAFF.

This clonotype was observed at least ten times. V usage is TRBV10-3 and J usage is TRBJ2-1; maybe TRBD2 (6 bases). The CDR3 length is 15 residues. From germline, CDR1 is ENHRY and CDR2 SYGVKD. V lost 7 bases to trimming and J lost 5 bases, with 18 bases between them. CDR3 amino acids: CAIKSGGQGNNEQFF. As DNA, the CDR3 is TGTGCCATCAAGTCAGGAGGGCAGGGAAACAATGAGCAGTTCTTC.

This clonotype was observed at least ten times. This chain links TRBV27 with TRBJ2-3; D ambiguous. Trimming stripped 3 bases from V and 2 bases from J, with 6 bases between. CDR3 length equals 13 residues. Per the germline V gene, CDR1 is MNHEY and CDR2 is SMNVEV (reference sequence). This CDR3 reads CASSFGNTDTQYF. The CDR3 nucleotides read TGTGCCAGCAGTTTTGGCAACACAGATACGCAGTATTTT.

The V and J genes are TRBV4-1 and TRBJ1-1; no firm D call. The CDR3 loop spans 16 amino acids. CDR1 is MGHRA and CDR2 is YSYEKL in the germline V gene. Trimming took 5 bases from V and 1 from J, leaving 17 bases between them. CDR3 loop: CASSSRIQAKNTEAFF. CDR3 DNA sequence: TGCGCCAGCAGCAGTCGCATTCAAGCAAAGAACACTGAAGCTTTCTTT.

CDR3 sequence reads: CASSYPPGLVTNEKLFF. The CDR3 coding sequence is TGTGCCAGCAGTTACCCCCCAGGGTTGGTCACTAATGAAAAACTGTTTTTT. The chain joins TRBV6-5 to TRBJ1-4; D might be TRBD1 (5 bases). The CDR3 loop spans 17 amino acids. V was pared by 2 bases and J by 2 bases, with 15 bases between. Germline assignment: CDR1 MNHEY and CDR2 SVGAGI.

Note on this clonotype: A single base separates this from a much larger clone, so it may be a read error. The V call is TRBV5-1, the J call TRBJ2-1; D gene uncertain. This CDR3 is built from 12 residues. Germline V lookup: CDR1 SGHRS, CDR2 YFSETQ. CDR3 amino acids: CASRYQQGHWVF. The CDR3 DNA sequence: TGCGCCAGCAGGTATCAACAAGGGCATTGGGTCTTC.

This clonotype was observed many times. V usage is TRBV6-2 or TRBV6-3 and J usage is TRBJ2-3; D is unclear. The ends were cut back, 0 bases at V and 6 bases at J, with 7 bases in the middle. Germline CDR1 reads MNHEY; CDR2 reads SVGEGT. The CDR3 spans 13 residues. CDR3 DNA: TGTGCCAGCAGTTACTCGTTTTCCGATACGCAGTATTTT. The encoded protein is CASSYSFSDTQYF.

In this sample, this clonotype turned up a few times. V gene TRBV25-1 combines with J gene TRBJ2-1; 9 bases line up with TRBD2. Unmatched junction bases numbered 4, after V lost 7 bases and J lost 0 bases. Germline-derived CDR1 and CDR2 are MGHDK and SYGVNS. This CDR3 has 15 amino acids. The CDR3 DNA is TGTGCCAGCATTAGTAGCGGGAGCTCCTACAATGAGCAGTTCTTC. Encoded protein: CASISSGSSYNEQFF.

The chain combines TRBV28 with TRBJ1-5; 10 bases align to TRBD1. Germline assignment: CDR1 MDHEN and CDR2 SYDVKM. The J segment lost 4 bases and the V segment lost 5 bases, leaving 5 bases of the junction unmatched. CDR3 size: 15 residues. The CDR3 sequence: CASSPRDRGNQPQHF. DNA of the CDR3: TGTGCCAGCAGTCCCCGGGACAGGGGTAATCAGCCCCAGCATTTT. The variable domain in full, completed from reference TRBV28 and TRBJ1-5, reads DVKVTQSSRYLVKRTGEKVFLECVQDMDHENMFWYRQDPGLGLRLIYFSYDVKMKEKGDIPEGYSVSREKKERFSLILESASTNQTSMYLCASSPRDRGNQPQHFGDGTRLSIL.

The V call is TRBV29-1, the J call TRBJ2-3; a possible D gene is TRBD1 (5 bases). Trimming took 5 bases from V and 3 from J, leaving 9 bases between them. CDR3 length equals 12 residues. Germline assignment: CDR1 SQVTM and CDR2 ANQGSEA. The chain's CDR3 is CSVLTGTDTQYF. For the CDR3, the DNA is TGCAGCGTTTTAACAGGAACAGATACGCAGTATTTT.

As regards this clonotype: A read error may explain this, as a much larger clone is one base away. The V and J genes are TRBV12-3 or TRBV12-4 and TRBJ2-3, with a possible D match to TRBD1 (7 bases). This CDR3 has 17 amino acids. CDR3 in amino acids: CASSRTSRGTRTGTQYF. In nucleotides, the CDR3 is TGTGCCAGCAGTCGCACGTCGCGGGGCACAAGGACAGGTACGCAGTATTTT.

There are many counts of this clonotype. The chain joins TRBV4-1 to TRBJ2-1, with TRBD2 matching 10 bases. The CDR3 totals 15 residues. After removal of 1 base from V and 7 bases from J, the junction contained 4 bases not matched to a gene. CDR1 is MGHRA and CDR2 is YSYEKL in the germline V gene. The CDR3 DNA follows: TGCGCCAGCAGCCAAGGGCCGACTAGCGGGAATGAGCAGTTCTTC. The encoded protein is CASSQGPTSGNEQFF.

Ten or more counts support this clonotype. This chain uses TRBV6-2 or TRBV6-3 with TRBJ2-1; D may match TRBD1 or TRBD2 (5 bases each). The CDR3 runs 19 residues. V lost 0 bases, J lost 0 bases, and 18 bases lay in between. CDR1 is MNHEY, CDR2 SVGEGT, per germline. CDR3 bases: TGTGCCAGCAGTTACTCTCGGAGAGTCGGGGCCAGCTCCTACAATGAGCAGTTCTTC. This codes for CASSYSRRVGASSYNEQFF.